The 2 T cell receptor beta chains below were found in one sample sequenced in a study of T-cell reconstitution after alpha-beta-depleted transplantation in children. Unique molecular identifiers were built into the TCRbeta library. TCRdb re-called the PCR reads with MiXCR, one entry per CDR3 protein. This table has some 300,000 distinct CDR3 sequences, over 9% appearing once. The source was PBMCs, collected before TCRalphabeta/CD19-depleted stem cell transplant. The receptor source for this set is a boy under three years old with acute myeloid leukemia, due to receive a stem cell transplant.

The sample holds many counts of this clonotype. V gene TRBV12-3 or TRBV12-4 combines with J gene TRBJ2-3, with a tentative D call TRBD1 (6 bases). CDR3 size: 15 residues. V was pared by 5 bases and J by 0 bases, with 12 bases between. CDR3 coding DNA: TGTGCCAGCAGTAAACAGGGTCGGAGCACAGATACGCAGTATTTT. It translates to CASSKQGRSTDTQYF.

This clonotype was seen many times. The chain is built from TRBV10-3 and TRBJ2-3; the D call may be TRBD1 or TRBD2 (5 bases each). Between the trimmed V and J ends, which lost 3 bases and 2 bases, there was a span of 9 bases. Germline V gives CDR1 ENHRY, CDR2 SYGVKD. This CDR3 comprises 14 residues. Written as DNA, the CDR3 is TGTGCCATCAGTGATTACGGGACCACAGATACGCAGTATTTT. Its protein is CAISDYGTTDTQYF.